The 13 T cell receptor beta chains reported below all come from one sample, sequenced in a study of shared clonotypes between healthy human individuals. Data came from immunoSEQ multiplex PCR; TCRdb stores just in-frame clones and leaves some out. The sample lists roughly 2.2 million clones, 85% to 95% occurring once. The sequenced sample was naive CD4+ T cells from PBMCs. Subset given: CD45RA+ positively selected. These TCRs come from a man aged 18-30 years in good health. Some clones in this sample may be carry-over from other donors' samples.

This chain uses TRBV5-1 with TRBJ2-3; the match to TRBD2 covers 15 bases. The CDR3 runs 17 residues. V trimming: 4 bases; J trimming: 1 base; junction bases outside the gene matches: 4. Looked up from germline, CDR1 is SGHRS and CDR2 is YFSETQ. The CDR3 here is CASSNGLAGGGTDTQYF. DNA for the CDR3: TGCGCCAGCAGCAACGGACTAGCGGGAGGGGGCACAGATACGCAGTATTTT.

The chain combines TRBV6-1 with TRBJ1-3; D uncertain. V was shortened by 3 bases and J by 0 bases, with 6 bases between the two germline ends. Germline lookup yields CDR1 MNHNS and CDR2 SASEGT. The CDR3 extends over 14 amino acids. The CDR3 bases are TGTGCCAGCAGTGACGGCCCCTCTGGAAACACCATATATTTT. Translation gives CASSDGPSGNTIYF.

This clone occurred once. This chain uses TRBV7-2 with TRBJ2-1; D not resolved. In germline, CDR1 is SGHTA, CDR2 FQGNSA. Trimming left V 2 bases short and J 9 bases short, with 8 bases between. The CDR3 runs to 12 residues. The CDR3 region has the DNA TGTGCCAGCAGCTTAACTTTTGGTGAGCAGTTCTTC. Translating it yields CASSLTFGEQFF.

V and J are TRBV4-1 and TRBJ2-4; perhaps D is TRBD1 or TRBD2 (5 bases each). V lost 4 bases and J lost 5, with 18 bases in between. CDR1 and CDR2 (germline): MGHRA, YSYEKL. The CDR3 has 16 residues. CDR3 residues: CASSPTLRPGQNIQYF. DNA of the CDR3: TGCGCCAGCAGCCCCACCCTCCGGCCGGGACAAAACATTCAGTACTTC.

This rearrangement joins TRBV7-3 to TRBJ2-1; 7 bases agree with TRBD1. V shed 5 bases and J 0 bases; nucleotides not matched to a gene: 22. Germline V gives CDR1 SGHTA, CDR2 FQGTGA. The CDR3 spans 21 residues. The CDR3 region is CASSPRVLQGVFLRSYNEQFF. CDR3 coding DNA: TGTGCCAGCAGCCCTCGAGTCCTCCAGGGGGTTTTCCTTCGCTCCTACAATGAGCAGTTCTTC.

The gene calls are TRBV4-3 and TRBJ1-4; TRBD1 might be the D (6 bases). The CDR3 has 15 residues. Germline V gene data show CDR1 as LGHNA and CDR2 as YSLEER. V was shortened by 3 bases and J by 6 bases, with 14 bases between the two germline ends. The CDR3 here is CASSQEGQMDEKLFF. In nucleotides, the CDR3 is TGCGCCAGCAGCCAGGAGGGACAAATGGATGAAAAACTGTTTTTT.

The chain employs TRBV20-1 and TRBJ2-5; D might be TRBD2 (5 bases). CDR1 and CDR2 from the germline V gene are DFQATT and SNEGSKA (reference sequence). V lost 8 bases, J lost 0 bases, and 7 bases lay in between. This CDR3 is 11 amino acids long. This CDR3 is CSIANQETQYF. CDR3 nucleotide sequence: TGCAGTATAGCGAACCAAGAGACCCAGTACTTC.

This clone was observed a single time. V gene TRBV28 combines with J gene TRBJ2-4, with a weak D call TRBD1 (5 bases). The CDR3 is 14 amino acids. The germline CDR1 and CDR2 sequences are MDHEN and SYDVKM. The V and J ends lost 10 bases and 2 bases respectively, with 15 bases between them. The CDR3 DNA sequence: TGTGCCATTACGCCCAGGGATTCCAAAAACATTCAGTACTTC. Translation: CAITPRDSKNIQYF.

This clone appeared a single time. This sample includes further DNA sequences coding for the same CDR3. This sequence joins TRBV18 and TRBJ1-4; TRBD1 is a possible D gene (5 bases). The V and J ends lost 3 bases and 5 bases respectively, with 13 bases between them. The CDR3 consists of 15 residues. Germline CDR1 and CDR2: KGHSH and LQKENI. For the CDR3, the DNA is TGTGCCAGCTCACCTCCGGGACGGGGGAATGAAAAACTGTTTTTT. Residues: CASSPPGRGNEKLFF.

This clone appeared a single time. The chain links TRBV18 to TRBJ2-5, with 14 positions matching TRBD2. This CDR3 spans 15 amino acids. V lost 4 bases, J lost 4 bases, and 2 bases stayed unmatched. Germline values: CDR1 KGHSH, CDR2 LQKENI. CDR3 DNA sequence: TGTGCCAGCTCACGGGGACTAGCGGGAGCAGAGACCCAGTACTTC. Translating gives CASSRGLAGAETQYF. Filled out from reference TRBV18 and TRBJ2-5, the complete variable domain reads NAGVMQNPRHLVRRRGQEARLRCSPMKGHSHVYWYRQLPEEGLKFMVYLQKENIIDESGMPKERFSAEFPKEGPSILRIQQVVRGDSAAYFCASSRGLAGAETQYFGPGTRLLVL.

The chain links TRBV6-5 to TRBJ2-7; D tentatively reads TRBD1 or TRBD2 (5 bases each). Germline V lookup: CDR1 MNHEY, CDR2 SVGAGI. The CDR3 loop spans 15 amino acids. V dropped 5 bases and J dropped 6 bases, with 20 bases sitting between them. Here the CDR3 DNA reads TGTGCCAGCAGTGGGGCCTTTGGAGGCCGAAGCGAGCAGTACTTC. It is translated as CASSGAFGGRSEQYF.

The genes are TRBV2 and TRBJ1-2, with a possible D match to TRBD1 (6 bases). CDR1 is SNHLY and CDR2 is FYNNEI in the germline V gene. The CDR3 runs 12 residues. With 8 bases removed from V and 7 bases from J, the gap between germline ends came to 14 bases. The CDR3 spells CASQLRTAGYTF. The CDR3 DNA reads TGTGCCAGCCAACTACGGACAGCTGGCTACACCTTC.

This chain links TRBV18 with TRBJ2-1, with a weak D call TRBD1 (5 bases). In germline, CDR1 is KGHSH, CDR2 LQKENI. V shed 2 bases and J shed 7 bases, with 12 bases lying between them. CDR3 length: 14 residues. In DNA, the CDR3 is TGTGCCAGCTCACCAAACAGGTCCCCTAATGAGCAGTTCTTC. Encoded protein: CASSPNRSPNEQFF.